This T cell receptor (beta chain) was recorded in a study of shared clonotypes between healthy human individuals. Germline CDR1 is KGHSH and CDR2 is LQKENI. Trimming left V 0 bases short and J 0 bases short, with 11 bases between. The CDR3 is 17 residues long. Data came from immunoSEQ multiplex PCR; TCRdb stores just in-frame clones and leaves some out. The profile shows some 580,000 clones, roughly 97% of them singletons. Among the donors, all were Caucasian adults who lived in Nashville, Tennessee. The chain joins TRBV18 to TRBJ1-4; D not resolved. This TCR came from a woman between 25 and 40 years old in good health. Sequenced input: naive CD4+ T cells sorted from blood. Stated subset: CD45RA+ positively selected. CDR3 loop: CASSPPSQAATNEKLFF. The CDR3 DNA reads TGTGCCAGCTCACCACCCTCCCAGGCAGCAACTAATGAAAAACTGTTTTTT.